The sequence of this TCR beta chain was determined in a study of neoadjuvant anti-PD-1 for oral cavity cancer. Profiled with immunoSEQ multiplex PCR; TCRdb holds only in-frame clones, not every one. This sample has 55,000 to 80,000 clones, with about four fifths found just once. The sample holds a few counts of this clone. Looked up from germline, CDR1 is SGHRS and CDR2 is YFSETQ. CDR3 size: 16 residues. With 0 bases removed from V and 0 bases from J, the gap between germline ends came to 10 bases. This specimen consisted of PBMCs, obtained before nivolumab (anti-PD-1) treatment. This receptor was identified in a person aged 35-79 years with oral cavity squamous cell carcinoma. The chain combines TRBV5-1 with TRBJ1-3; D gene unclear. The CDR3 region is CASSLEDSSSGNTIYF. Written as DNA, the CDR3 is TGCGCCAGCAGCTTGGAGGACTCGAGCTCTGGAAACACCATATATTTT.